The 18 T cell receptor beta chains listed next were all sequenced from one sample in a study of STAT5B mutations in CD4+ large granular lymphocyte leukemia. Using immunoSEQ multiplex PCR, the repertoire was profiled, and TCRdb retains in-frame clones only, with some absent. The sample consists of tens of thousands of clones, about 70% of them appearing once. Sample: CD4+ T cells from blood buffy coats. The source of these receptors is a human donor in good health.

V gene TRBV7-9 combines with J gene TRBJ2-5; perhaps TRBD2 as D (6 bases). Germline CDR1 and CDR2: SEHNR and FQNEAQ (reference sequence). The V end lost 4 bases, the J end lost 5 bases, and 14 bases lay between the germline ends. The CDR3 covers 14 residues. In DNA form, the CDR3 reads TGTGCCAGCAGCTCATACGGGAGCCGGGAGACCCAGTACTTC. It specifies CASSSYGSRETQYF.

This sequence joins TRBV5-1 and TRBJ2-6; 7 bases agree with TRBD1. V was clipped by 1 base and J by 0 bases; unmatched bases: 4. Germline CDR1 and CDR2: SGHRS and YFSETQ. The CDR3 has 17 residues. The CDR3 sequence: CASSLYRGVSGANVLTF. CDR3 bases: TGCGCCAGCAGCTTGTACAGGGGCGTCTCTGGGGCCAACGTCCTGACTTTC.

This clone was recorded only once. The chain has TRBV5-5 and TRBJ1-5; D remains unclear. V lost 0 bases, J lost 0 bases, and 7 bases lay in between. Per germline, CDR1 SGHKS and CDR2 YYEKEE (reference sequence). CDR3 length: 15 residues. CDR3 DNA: TGTGCCAGCAGCTTGGGGGATTATAGCAATCAGCCCCAGCATTTT. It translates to CASSLGDYSNQPQHF.

CDR3 loop: CASSLDRGYYNEQFF. As DNA, the CDR3 is TGTGCCAGCAGCTTGGACAGGGGATACTACAATGAGCAGTTCTTC. V usage is TRBV5-4 and J usage is TRBJ2-1; 7 nucleotides line up with TRBD1. This CDR3 has 15 residues. Germline V gives CDR1 SGHNT, CDR2 YYREEE (reference sequence). Trimming removed 0 bases from V and 3 bases from J; junction bases left unmatched: 3.

CDR3: CAWSEDRGRNTIYF. Written as DNA, the CDR3 is TGTGCCTGGAGTGAGGACAGGGGGAGAAACACCATATATTTT. The V gene is TRBV30, the J gene TRBJ1-3, with 10 bases that match TRBD1. Per the germline V gene, CDR1 is GTSNPN and CDR2 is SVGIG (reference sequence). CDR3 length equals 14 residues. Losses at the gene ends were 1 base for V and 5 bases for J; bases not matched to a gene: 2.

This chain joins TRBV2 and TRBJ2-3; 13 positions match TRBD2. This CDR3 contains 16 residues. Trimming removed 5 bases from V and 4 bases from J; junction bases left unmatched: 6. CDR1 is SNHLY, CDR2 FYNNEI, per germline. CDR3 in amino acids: CASSRTSGSRADTQYF. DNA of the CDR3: TGTGCCAGCAGTAGGACTAGCGGGAGCCGAGCAGATACGCAGTATTTT.

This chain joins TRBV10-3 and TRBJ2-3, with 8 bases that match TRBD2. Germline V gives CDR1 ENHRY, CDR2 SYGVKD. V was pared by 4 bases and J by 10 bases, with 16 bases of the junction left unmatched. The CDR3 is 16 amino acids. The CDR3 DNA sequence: TGTGCCATCAGTGGAGAAACGGGAGGGTTTCTCGAGGCGCAGTATTTT. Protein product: CAISGETGGFLEAQYF.

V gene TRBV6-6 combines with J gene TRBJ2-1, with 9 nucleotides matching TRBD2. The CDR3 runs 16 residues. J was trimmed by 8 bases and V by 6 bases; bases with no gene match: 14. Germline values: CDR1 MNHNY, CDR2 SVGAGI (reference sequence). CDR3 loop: CASSPPRASGNDEQFF. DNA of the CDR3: TGTGCCAGCAGCCCTCCCCGAGCTAGCGGGAACGATGAGCAGTTCTTC.

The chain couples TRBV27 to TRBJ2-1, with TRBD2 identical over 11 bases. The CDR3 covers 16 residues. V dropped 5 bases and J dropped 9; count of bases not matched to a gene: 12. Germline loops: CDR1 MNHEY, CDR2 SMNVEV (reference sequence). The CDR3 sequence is CASSPSGTSGTGEQFF. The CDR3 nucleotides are TGTGCCAGCAGTCCTTCCGGGACTAGCGGAACCGGTGAGCAGTTCTTC.

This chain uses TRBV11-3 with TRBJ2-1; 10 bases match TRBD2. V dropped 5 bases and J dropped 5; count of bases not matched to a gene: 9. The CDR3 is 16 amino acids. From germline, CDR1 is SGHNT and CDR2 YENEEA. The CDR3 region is CASSRSSGSVNNEQFF. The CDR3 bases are TGTGCCAGCAGCCGCTCTAGCGGGAGCGTCAACAATGAGCAGTTCTTC. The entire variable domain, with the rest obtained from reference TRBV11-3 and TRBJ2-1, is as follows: EAGVVQSPRYKIIEKKQPVAFWCNPISGHNTLYWYLQNLGQGPELLIRYENEEAVDDSQLPKDRFSAERLKGVDSTLKIQPAELGDSAVYLCASSRSSGSVNNEQFFGPGTRLTVL.

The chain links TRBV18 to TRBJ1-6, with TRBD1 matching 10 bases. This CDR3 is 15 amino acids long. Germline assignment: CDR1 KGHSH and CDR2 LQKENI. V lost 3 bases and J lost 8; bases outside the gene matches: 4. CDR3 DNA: TGTGCCAGCTCACCTGGGACAGGGGATCATTCACCCCTCCACTTT. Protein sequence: CASSPGTGDHSPLHF.

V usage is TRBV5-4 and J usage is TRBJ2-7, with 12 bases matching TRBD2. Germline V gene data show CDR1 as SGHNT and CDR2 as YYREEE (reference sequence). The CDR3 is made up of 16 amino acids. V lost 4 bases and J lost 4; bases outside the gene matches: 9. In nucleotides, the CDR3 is TGTGCCAGCAGCACACTAGCGGGAGGTGGTCCTTACGAGCAGTACTTC. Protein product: CASSTLAGGGPYEQYF.

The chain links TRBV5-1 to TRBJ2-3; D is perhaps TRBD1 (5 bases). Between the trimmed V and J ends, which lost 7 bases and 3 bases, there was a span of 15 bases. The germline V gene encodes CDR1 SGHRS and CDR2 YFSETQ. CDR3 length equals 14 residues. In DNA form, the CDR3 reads TGCGCCAGCGGGGCTGAGGATCTTACAGATACGCAGTATTTT. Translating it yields CASGAEDLTDTQYF. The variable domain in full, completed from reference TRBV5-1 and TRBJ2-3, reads KAGVTQTPRYLIKTRGQQVTLSCSPISGHRSVSWYQQTPGQGLQFLFEYFSETQRNKGNFPGRFSGRQFSNSRSEMNVSTLELGDSALYLCASGAEDLTDTQYFGPGTRLTVL.

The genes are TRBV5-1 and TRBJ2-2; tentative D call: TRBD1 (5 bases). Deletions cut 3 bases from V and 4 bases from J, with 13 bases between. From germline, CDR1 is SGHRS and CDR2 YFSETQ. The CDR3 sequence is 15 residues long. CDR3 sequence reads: CASSWAQGSTGELFF. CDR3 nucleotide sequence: TGCGCCAGCAGCTGGGCCCAGGGTAGCACCGGGGAGCTGTTTTTT.

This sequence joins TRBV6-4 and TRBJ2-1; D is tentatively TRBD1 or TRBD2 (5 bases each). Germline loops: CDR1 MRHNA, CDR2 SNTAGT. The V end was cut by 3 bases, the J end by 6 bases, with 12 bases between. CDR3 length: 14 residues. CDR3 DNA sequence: TGTGCCAGCAGTGAGGGGACGGATTCCAATGAGCAGTTCTTC. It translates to CASSEGTDSNEQFF.

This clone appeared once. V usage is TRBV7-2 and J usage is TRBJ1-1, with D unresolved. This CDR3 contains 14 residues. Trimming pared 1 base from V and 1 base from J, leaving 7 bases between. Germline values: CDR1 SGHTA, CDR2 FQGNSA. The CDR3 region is CASSLGNRNTEAFF. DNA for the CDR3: TGTGCCAGCAGCTTAGGAAACAGGAACACTGAAGCTTTCTTT. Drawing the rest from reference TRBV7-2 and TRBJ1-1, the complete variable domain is GAGVSQSPSNKVTEKGKDVELRCDPISGHTALYWYRQSLGQGLEFLIYFQGNSAPDKSGLPSDRFSAERTGGSVSTLTIQRTQQEDSAVYLCASSLGNRNTEAFFGQGTRLTVV.

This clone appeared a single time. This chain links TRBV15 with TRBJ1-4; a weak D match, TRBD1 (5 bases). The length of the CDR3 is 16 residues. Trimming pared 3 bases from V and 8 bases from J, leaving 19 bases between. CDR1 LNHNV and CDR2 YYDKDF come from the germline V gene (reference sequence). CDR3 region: CATSSFGHKPDEKLFF. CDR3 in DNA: TGTGCCACCAGCAGCTTTGGACATAAACCCGACGAAAAACTGTTTTTT.

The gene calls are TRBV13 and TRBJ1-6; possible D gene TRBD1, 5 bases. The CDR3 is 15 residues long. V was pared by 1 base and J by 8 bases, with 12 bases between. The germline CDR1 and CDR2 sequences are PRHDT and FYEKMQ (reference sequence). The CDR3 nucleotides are TGTGCCAGCAGCTTAGACCCCAGGGATCATTCACCCCTCCACTTT. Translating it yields CASSLDPRDHSPLHF.